The T cell receptor beta chain described here comes from a study of T cell responses to AZD1222 COVID-19 vaccine. Study-wide results and caveats: Spike-specific TCR breadth and depth both grew after two AZD1222 doses. Clonal diversity was possibly underestimated, and white British individuals and females predominated among donors. A reported finding is that nearly half of spike-specific TCRs target unmutated variant regions.

As regards this clone: What it binds is not known.

Sequencing used immunoSEQ multiplex PCR; TCRdb keeps in-frame clones, though not all of them. The sample comprises roughly 36,000 clones, about 89% of which are singletons, and 5.5% to 7% rests with the top ten. The source material was peripheral blood, sampled on day 0 of AZD1222 vaccination. The clonotype was recovered from an adult in good health.

The CDR3 sequence: CASSARRVGRPHSGANVLTF. CDR3 DNA sequence: TGTGCCAGCAGTGCACGCCGTGTAGGGAGGCCCCACTCTGGGGCCAACGTCCTGACTTTC. The V call is TRBV28, the J call TRBJ2-6; TRBD2 is a possible D gene (6 bases). The CDR3 totals 20 residues. Germline V gene lookup returns CDR1 MDHEN and CDR2 SYDVKM. The V gene lost 5 bases and the J gene lost 0 bases, with 23 bases spanning the gap. Full variable domain (outside the CDR3, taken from reference TRBV28 and TRBJ2-6): DVKVTQSSRYLVKRTGEKVFLECVQDMDHENMFWYRQDPGLGLRLIYFSYDVKMKEKGDIPEGYSVSREKKERFSLILESASTNQTSMYLCASSARRVGRPHSGANVLTFGAGSRLTVL.